The 29 T cell receptor beta chains below were found in one sample sequenced in a study of blood T cell repertoires in COVID-19. Some clones are missing from TCRdb's copy, which holds only in-frame ones; the method was immunoSEQ multiplex PCR. The sample has fewer than 250,000 clones; approximately 89% are singletons. The sample taken for sequencing was peripheral blood. The receptors shown here come from a woman aged 60-70 years who had recovered from COVID-19.

This chain connects TRBV15 to TRBJ2-3; 9 bases line up with TRBD1. The junction had 7 bases not matched to a gene; V was cut back by 5 bases and J by 7 bases. Germline V CDR1 and CDR2: LNHNV, YYDKDF (reference sequence). There are 14 residues in the CDR3. CDR3 region: CATSQDRGAHTQYF. The DNA of the CDR3 is TGTGCCACCAGCCAGGACAGGGGTGCTCATACGCAGTATTTT.

The chain recombines TRBV5-1 with TRBJ2-2, with D tentatively TRBD1 (6 bases). Germline V gene lookup returns CDR1 SGHRS and CDR2 YFSETQ. With 0 bases removed from V and 1 base from J, the gap between germline ends came to 10 bases. The CDR3 has 16 residues. DNA for the CDR3: TGCGCCAGCAGCTTGGCAGGGGCGGTGAACACCGGGGAGCTGTTTTTT. Protein: CASSLAGAVNTGELFF.

In regard to this clone: The sample has other DNA sequences that encode this CDR3 too. The CDR3 DNA reads TGTGCCAGCTCGCCAGCAGGTGCGAACACTGAAGCTTTCTTT. It translates to CASSPAGANTEAFF. The chain has TRBV18 and TRBJ1-1; D remains unclear. Germline CDR1 KGHSH, CDR2 LQKENI. Trimming left V 6 bases short and J 1 base short, with 12 bases between. The CDR3 contains 14 residues.

V gene TRBV2 combines with J gene TRBJ1-2; possible D gene TRBD1, 6 bases. There are 15 residues in the CDR3. Trimming took off 7 bases at V and 4 bases at J, with 19 bases between the two ends. CDR1 and CDR2 from the germline V gene are SNHLY and FYNNEI. CDR3 in DNA: TGTGCCAGCACCTTGACAGGCCTGGGGAGCTATGGCTACACCTTC. This sequence encodes CASTLTGLGSYGYTF.

The chain has TRBV5-1 and TRBJ1-2; no definite D call. The CDR3 is made up of 12 amino acids. V lost 7 bases and J 6 bases, leaving 13 bases between the germline ends. Germline CDR1 SGHRS, CDR2 YFSETQ. The chain's CDR3 is CASGQEGDGYTF. In DNA form, the CDR3 reads TGCGCCAGCGGGCAGGAGGGAGATGGCTACACCTTC.

The chain recombines TRBV6-4 with TRBJ1-1, with a tentative D call TRBD1 (5 bases). V was pared by 0 bases and J by 10 bases, with 12 bases between. Germline assignment: CDR1 MRHNA and CDR2 SNTAGT. The CDR3 covers 13 residues. CDR3 loop: CASSDSLSQVAFF. Written as DNA, the CDR3 is TGTGCCAGCAGTGACTCTTTGTCACAGGTAGCTTTCTTT.

This chain joins TRBV4-3 and TRBJ2-3; D unclear. The CDR3 sequence is 16 residues long. The V end was cut by 0 bases, the J end by 1 base, with 11 bases between. CDR1 is LGHNA and CDR2 is YSLEER in the germline V gene. The CDR3 nucleotides read TGCGCCAGCAGCCAAGACTGGGCTAAACGCACAGATACGCAGTATTTT. Its protein is CASSQDWAKRTDTQYF.

The chain couples TRBV5-1 to TRBJ2-5, with D tentatively TRBD1 (5 bases). The ends were cut back, 0 bases at V and 4 bases at J, with 7 bases in the middle. Germline CDR1 is SGHRS and CDR2 is YFSETQ. The CDR3 length is 13 residues. CDR3 amino acids: CASSLEGSETQYF. CDR3 sequence (DNA): TGCGCCAGCAGCTTGGAGGGGTCAGAGACCCAGTACTTC.

The rearrangement uses TRBV7-2 and TRBJ2-3; TRBD1 aligns across 7 bases. The CDR3 length is 14 residues. Per the germline V gene, CDR1 is SGHTA and CDR2 is FQGNSA. J gave up 6 bases and V 5 bases, and 8 bases lay outside the gene matches. The CDR3 coding sequence is TGTGCCAGCAGCCCCCAGGGGGTAGGTGATACGCAGTATTTT. Encoded protein: CASSPQGVGDTQYF.

The rearrangement links TRBV19 to TRBJ2-5, with a tentative D call TRBD2 (6 bases). There are 15 residues in the CDR3. V lost 6 bases to trimming and J lost 4 bases, with 18 bases between them. Germline V gives CDR1 LNHDA, CDR2 SQIVND (reference sequence). The CDR3 DNA is TGTGCCAGTAGCCCCTCTGGGCAGGGAGGAGAGACCCAGTACTTC. It codes for CASSPSGQGGETQYF.

The V gene is TRBV3-1 (or the pseudogene TRBV3-2), the J gene TRBJ1-3; no clear D gene. CDR1 LGHDT and CDR2 YNNKEL come from the germline V gene (reference sequence). This CDR3 contains 14 residues. Trimming pared 4 bases from V and 4 bases from J, leaving 11 bases between. The CDR3 nucleotides are TGTGCCAGCAGCCCGTCAGAGGCGGGAAACACCATATATTTT. Protein product: CASSPSEAGNTIYF.

The chain employs TRBV4-1 and TRBJ2-1, with D uncertain. Germline CDR1 and CDR2: MGHRA and YSYEKL. The ends were cut back, 2 bases at V and 0 bases at J, with 5 bases in the middle. There are 14 residues in the CDR3. The CDR3 protein is CASSQQISYNEQFF. The CDR3 region has the DNA TGCGCCAGCAGCCAACAGATCTCCTACAATGAGCAGTTCTTC.

The chain employs TRBV29-1 and TRBJ1-2; D gene ambiguous. Trimming removed 0 bases from V and 3 bases from J, with 5 bases in between. CDR3 length equals 12 residues. In germline, CDR1 is SQVTM, CDR2 ANQGSEA. CDR3 in amino acids: CSVEDIDYGYTF. DNA of the CDR3: TGCAGCGTTGAAGATATCGACTATGGCTACACCTTC.

The chain has TRBV7-2 and TRBJ1-6, with TRBD1 matching over 10 bases. V shed 3 bases, J shed 9 bases, and the junction held 5 bases outside the gene matches. Germline loops: CDR1 SGHTA, CDR2 FQGNSA. The CDR3 is 15 amino acids. CDR3 in amino acids: CASSFGGTGASPLHF. CDR3 DNA: TGTGCCAGCAGCTTTGGTGGGACAGGGGCTTCACCCCTCCACTTT.

This sequence joins TRBV27 and TRBJ2-5; TRBD1 agrees at 11 bases. The V gene end was trimmed by 6 bases and the J gene end by 5 bases; junction bases not matched to a gene: 14. This CDR3 has 17 residues. CDR1 is MNHEY, CDR2 SMNVEV, per germline (reference sequence). CDR3 bases: TGTGCCAGCAGGCCAAGGGGGGGACAGGGGGGTTTCGAGACCCAGTACTTC. As protein: CASRPRGGQGGFETQYF.

Ten or more counts support this clone. Distinct nucleotide sequences in the sample also encode this CDR3. The chain employs TRBV28 and TRBJ1-5; D ambiguous. Deletions cut 5 bases from V and 4 bases from J, with 3 bases between. CDR1 and CDR2 (germline): MDHEN, SYDVKM. The CDR3 extends over 11 amino acids. CDR3 sequence (DNA): TGTGCCAGCAGTCTTAATCAGCCCCAGCATTTT. It specifies CASSLNQPQHF. The complete variable domain, with remaining parts taken from reference TRBV28 and TRBJ1-5, reads DVKVTQSSRYLVKRTGEKVFLECVQDMDHENMFWYRQDPGLGLRLIYFSYDVKMKEKGDIPEGYSVSREKKERFSLILESASTNQTSMYLCASSLNQPQHFGDGTRLSIL.

J is TRBJ2-3 and V is TRBV3-1 (or the pseudogene TRBV3-2); no firm D call. Looked up from germline, CDR1 is LGHDT and CDR2 is YNNKEL (reference sequence). Deletions cut 3 bases from V and 7 bases from J, with 11 bases between. This CDR3 is built from 13 residues. CDR3 protein: CASSHPLMYTQYF. As DNA, the CDR3 is TGTGCCAGCAGCCATCCCCTAATGTATACGCAGTATTTT.

Written as DNA, the CDR3 is TGTGCCAGCAGCACCAACGGTGGGGGGGGAGATACGCAGTATTTT. Encoded protein: CASSTNGGGGDTQYF. The rearrangement joins TRBV7-9 to TRBJ2-3, with 7 bases matching TRBD2. The germline CDR1 and CDR2 sequences are SEHNR and FQNEAQ (reference sequence). V lost 5 bases, J lost 5 bases, and 10 bases stayed unmatched. This CDR3 region has 15 residues.

This chain joins TRBV14 and TRBJ1-1, with unresolved D. Looked up from germline, CDR1 is SGHDN and CDR2 is FVKESK. The CDR3 is made up of 13 amino acids. V was shortened by 4 bases and J by 3 bases, with 9 bases between the two germline ends. The CDR3 region is CASSPGWDTEAFF. The CDR3, as DNA: TGTGCCAGCAGCCCGGGGTGGGACACTGAAGCTTTCTTT.

The chain joins TRBV20-1 to TRBJ1-4; D may be TRBD1 (6 bases). This CDR3 comprises 15 residues. Germline assignment: CDR1 DFQATT and CDR2 SNEGSKA (reference sequence). Trimming left V 3 bases short and J 3 bases short, with 14 bases between. The CDR3 reads CSASDTGIPNEKLFF. The CDR3 coding sequence is TGCAGTGCTAGTGACACAGGGATTCCTAATGAAAAACTGTTTTTT.

The chain links TRBV5-8 to TRBJ1-1, with D perhaps TRBD1 (6 bases). The V gene lost 5 bases and the J gene lost 0 bases, with 11 bases spanning the gap. Looked up from germline, CDR1 is SGHTS and CDR2 is YDEGEE. The CDR3 contains 14 residues. The CDR3 DNA follows: TGTGCCAGCAGAATCAGGGGTTTGAACACTGAAGCTTTCTTT. It codes for CASRIRGLNTEAFF.

The chain joins TRBV2 to TRBJ1-6; TRBD1 is a possible D gene (5 bases). The CDR3 has 15 residues. The germline gives CDR1 SNHLY, CDR2 FYNNEI. Trimming left V 2 bases short and J 6 bases short, with 11 bases between. The chain's CDR3 is CASSETRDSNSPLHF. The CDR3 DNA reads as TGTGCCAGCAGTGAAACCAGGGATAGTAATTCACCCCTCCACTTT. Based on the CDR3 plus reference TRBV2 and TRBJ1-6, the full variable domain is EPEVTQTPSHQVTQMGQEVILRCVPISNHLYFYWYRQILGQKVEFLVSFYNNEISEKSEIFDDQFSVERPDGSNFTLKIRSTKLEDSAMYFCASSETRDSNSPLHFGNGTRLTVT.

V and J are TRBV7-3 and TRBJ2-2; 8 nucleotides line up with TRBD1. This CDR3 has 15 amino acids. Trimming removed 5 bases from V and 7 bases from J; junction bases left unmatched: 9. Germline CDR1 reads SGHTA; CDR2 reads FQGTGA. CDR3 DNA: TGTGCCAGCAGCCGGACAGGGCAGGATGGCGGGGAGCTGTTTTTT. It encodes CASSRTGQDGGELFF.

The rearrangement links TRBV5-8 to TRBJ1-6; weak D call: TRBD1 (5 bases). The V gene lost 0 bases and the J gene lost 5 bases, with 6 bases spanning the gap. This CDR3 contains 14 residues. Germline V gene data show CDR1 as SGHTS and CDR2 as YDEGEE. The CDR3 coding sequence is TGTGCCAGCAGCTTGGTGGGGCATAATTCACCCCTCCACTTT. The encoded protein is CASSLVGHNSPLHF.

This sequence joins TRBV28 and TRBJ1-3, with D perhaps matching TRBD1 (5 bases). Trimming removed 6 bases at V and 0 bases at J, with 18 bases between. The germline gives CDR1 MDHEN, CDR2 SYDVKM. CDR3 size: 17 residues. CDR3 sequence reads: CASRGGSGTGSGNTIYF. CDR3 DNA sequence: TGTGCCAGCAGGGGGGGTTCCGGGACGGGCTCTGGAAACACCATATATTTT.

The J gene is TRBJ2-2, the V gene TRBV7-2; 10 positions match TRBD2. The V gene end was trimmed by 1 base and the J gene end by 4 bases; junction bases not matched to a gene: 3. In germline, CDR1 is SGHTA, CDR2 FQGNSA. This CDR3 is built from 16 residues. The CDR3 bases are TGTGCCAGCAGCTTAGAACCTAGCGGGGGCACCGGGGAGCTGTTTTTT. This sequence encodes CASSLEPSGGTGELFF.

The chain is built from TRBV12-5 and TRBJ1-5, with D uncertain. The CDR3 sequence is 14 residues long. CDR1 and CDR2 (germline): LGHNT, FRNRAP. Deletions cut 6 bases from V and 5 bases from J, with 14 bases between. DNA of the CDR3: TGTGCTAGTGGCCCTGGACGGGGAGATCAGCCCCAGCATTTT. Protein product: CASGPGRGDQPQHF.

CDR3 residues: CASSVTGDDTDTQYF. In DNA, the CDR3 is TGCGCCAGCAGCGTGACAGGGGATGACACAGATACGCAGTATTTT. The chain combines TRBV5-1 with TRBJ2-3; 8 bases fit TRBD1. CDR1 and CDR2 from the germline V gene are SGHRS and YFSETQ. The V gene end was trimmed by 4 bases and the J gene end by 2 bases; junction bases not matched to a gene: 6. The CDR3 loop spans 15 amino acids.

CDR3 DNA: TGTGCCAGTAGTATAGGACAGCCTCCTGAAGCTTTCTTT. Amino acids: CASSIGQPPEAFF. The gene calls are TRBV19 and TRBJ1-1; possibly TRBD1 for D (5 bases). Germline V gene lookup returns CDR1 LNHDA and CDR2 SQIVND (reference sequence). V was trimmed by 1 base and J by 6 bases, leaving 9 bases between them. The CDR3 sequence is 13 residues long.